This TCR beta chain was documented in a study of T cells in Graves' hyperthyroidism and ophthalmopathy. Amplification of TCR beta CDR3 regions used RNA as the template. When the TCR CDR3 underwent first-round RT-PCR, the HTBI primer set was used. A single record per CDR3 protein comes from TCRdb applying MiXCR to the multiplex PCR reads. Here the sample spans under 700,000 distinct CDR3 sequences, 40% to 55% being singletons. As for this clonotype: Just one base apart from a much larger clone, this may be a read error.

The authors deemed Graves' hyperthyroidism stable absent ophthalmopathy progression within 18 months. Clinical symptoms, serum thyroxine and TRAb, thyroid ultrasound and orbital computed tomography were used for the diagnoses. Germline CDR1 is SNHLY and CDR2 is FYNNEI. The CDR3 is 14 amino acids. Between the trimmed V and J ends, which lost 11 bases and 5 bases, there was a span of 21 bases. The rearrangement links TRBV2 to TRBJ2-5; either TRBD1 or TRBD2 may fit D (6 bases each). The TCR sequence derives from a woman younger than 35 with Graves' hyperthyroidism. Sequencing input: peripheral blood or thyroid tissue (not recorded which). CDR3 nucleotide sequence: TGTGCCTCCAGTGATTTTGGGGGGCTGGAGACCCAGTACTTC. Translated: CASSDFGGLETQYF.